This TCR beta chain originates from a study of regulatory T cells in long-lasting Graves disease. Study information: Antithyroid drugs had been taken by newly diagnosed Graves' patients for under 3 months.

Combining iRepertoire HTBI primers with Arm-PCR of CDR3 regions, the authors built TCR beta libraries. TCRdb reprocessed the multiplex PCR reads via MiXCR and lists one record per CDR3 protein. The table has 450,000 to 600,000 distinct CDR3 sequences, approximately 13% seen once. Study-level results: Persistent disease was associated with favored TRBV28 usage and with favored use of TRBJ1-2 and TRBJ2-5.

The CDR3 consists of 16 residues. V was shortened by 1 base and J by 6 bases, with 15 bases between the two germline ends. The germline gives CDR1 SGHDN, CDR2 FVKESK. This clonotype came up a few times. What it binds is unknown. Time point denoted: newly diagnosed GD, antithyroid drugs for less than 3 months. PBMCs were the source of the RNA used for TCR sequencing. These data were also reused for a study on T cells in Graves' hyperthyroidism and ophthalmopathy. That paper adds: Patients were excluded for uncontrolled infection, other autoimmune disease, pregnancy or lactation.

The receptor was isolated from a young man with Graves disease. The material sequenced was peripheral blood mononuclear cells (PBMCs), taken at new diagnosis, from a patient treated with antithyroid drugs. The chain joins TRBV14 to TRBJ2-2, with D perhaps TRBD2 (6 bases). CDR3 region: CASSQGLVIGAGELFF. DNA for the CDR3: TGTGCCAGCAGCCAAGGACTAGTAATAGGGGCCGGGGAGCTGTTTTTT.